These T cell receptor beta chains were read from a single sample in a study of T cells in Graves' hyperthyroidism and ophthalmopathy. MiXCR, run by TCRdb on the multiplex PCR reads, gives a single entry per CDR3 protein. Of a few hundred thousand distinct CDR3 sequences listed, roughly an eighth are singletons. The sequenced sample was blood. All receptors derive from a woman aged 18-35 years with Graves' hyperthyroidism. Each CDR3 is given with its conserved first and last residue. D genes are given only for firm matches. Expanded clones get a size class; other rows say once, few or many, or leave the size out.

>TRBD1|many|TRBV28|TRBJ2-7
CASATGVGSYEQYF
TGTGCCAGTGCTACAGGGGTCGGATCCTACGAGCAGTACTTC
>.|.|TRBV4-1|TRBJ2-2
CASSQAPGFTGELFF
TGCGCCAGCAGCCAAGCGCCAGGGTTCACCGGGGAGCTGTTTTTT
>.|few|TRBV6-1|TRBJ1-2
CASSLHGPDRSYGYTF
TGTGCCAGCAGCCTACATGGGCCCGACCGAAGTTATGGCTACACCTTC
>TRBD2|few|TRBV20-1|TRBJ2-5
CSASGSGGDPETQYF
TGCAGTGCTAGCGGAAGCGGGGGCGACCCAGAGACCCAGTACTTC
>TRBD2|.|TRBV11-2|TRBJ2-5
CASSLSVPGLAGGVETQYF
TGTGCCAGCAGCCTCAGTGTACCGGGACTAGCGGGAGGGGTGGAGACCCAGTACTTC
>.|many|TRBV7-8|TRBJ2-3
CASRGNTGAPDTQYF
TGTGCCAGCAGAGGTAATACGGGGGCCCCAGATACGCAGTATTTT
>.|.|TRBV14|TRBJ2-7
CASSQIKYGTYEQYF
TGTGCCAGCAGCCAGATCAAGTACGGCACCTACGAGCAGTACTTC
>.|many|TRBV10-2|TRBJ1-1
CASSEWKGRTEAFF
TGCGCCAGCAGTGAGTGGAAGGGGCGCACTGAAGCTTTCTTT
>.|.|TRBV12-3/TRBV12-4|TRBJ2-7
CASSSGLYEQYF
TGTGCCAGCAGTTCCGGCCTTTACGAGCAGTACTTC
>.|many|TRBV12-3/TRBV12-4|TRBJ1-4
CASSLLLEKLFF
TGTGCCAGCAGTTTGTTACTCGAAAAACTGTTTTTT
>.|.|TRBV5-1|TRBJ1-2
CASSSNDYGYTF
TGCGCCAGCAGCTCAAACGATTACGGCTACACCTTC
>TRBD1|many|TRBV5-1|TRBJ1-2
CASSVQGDYGYTF
TGCGCCAGCAGCGTGCAGGGGGACTATGGCTACACCTTC
>.|many|TRBV19|TRBJ1-5
CASTQFENSNQPQHF
TGTGCCAGTACCCAATTTGAGAACAGCAATCAGCCCCAGCATTTT
>TRBD1|many|TRBV12-3/TRBV12-4|TRBJ2-7
CASSFRTGTGVDYEQYF
TGTGCCAGCAGTTTCCGCACCGGGACAGGGGTGGACTACGAGCAGTACTTC
>TRBD2|many|TRBV20-1|TRBJ2-3
CSATGTSGTDTQYF
TGCAGTGCTACCGGGACTAGCGGCACAGATACGCAGTATTTT
>.|many|TRBV12-3/TRBV12-4|TRBJ2-2
CASSSSGVTGELFF
TGTGCCAGCAGTTCTAGTGGGGTCACCGGGGAGCTGTTTTTT
>.|many|TRBV3-1|TRBJ2-4
CASSQPLGVAKNIQYF
TGTGCCAGCAGCCAACCTTTAGGGGTAGCCAAAAACATTCAGTACTTC
>TRBD2|many|TRBV20-1|TRBJ2-5
CSAHPPSGRVSETQYF
TGCAGTGCCCACCCCCCTAGCGGGAGGGTTTCGGAGACCCAGTACTTC
>TRBD2|many|TRBV2|TRBJ2-1
CASSGLAGGFRFF
TGTGCCAGCAGTGGACTAGCGGGAGGGTTTCGGTTCTTC
>.|many|TRBV7-3|TRBJ1-1
CASSLLGPGAEAFF
TGTGCCAGCAGCTTACTTGGTCCGGGCGCTGAAGCTTTCTTT
>.|many|TRBV18|TRBJ2-5
CASSPPVEGRETQYF
TGTGCCAGCTCACCACCGGTGGAAGGTCGAGAGACCCAGTACTTC
>.|.|TRBV19|TRBJ2-5
CASSIVDSQETQYF
TGTGCCAGTAGTATAGTCGATAGCCAAGAGACCCAGTACTTC
>TRBD1|many|TRBV7-3|TRBJ1-2
CASSLNRGLSDYTF
TGTGCCAGCAGCTTAAACAGGGGTCTGTCGGATTACACCTTC
>TRBD2|.|TRBV6-2/TRBV6-3|TRBJ2-7
CASRTGTSGGSYEQYF
TGTGCCAGCAGAACCGGGACTAGCGGGGGAAGCTACGAGCAGTACTTC
>.|many|TRBV11-2|TRBJ2-1
CASSPARVQFF
TGTGCCAGCAGCCCAGCGCGGGTCCAGTTCTTC
>TRBD2|many|TRBV28|TRBJ2-1
CASNSGGVYNEQFF
TGTGCCAGCAACTCGGGGGGGGTTTACAATGAGCAGTTCTTC
>.|many|TRBV5-1|TRBJ1-1
CASSLPGAGTEAFF
TGCGCCAGCAGCTTGCCGGGGGCTGGGACTGAAGCTTTCTTT
>TRBD1|many|TRBV30|TRBJ1-4
CACPGQGGEKLFF
TGTGCCTGTCCGGGACAGGGAGGTGAAAAACTGTTTTTT
>TRBD1|many|TRBV12-3/TRBV12-4|TRBJ1-2
CASSPDSGQFSYGYTF
TGTGCCAGCAGTCCAGACTCGGGACAGTTTTCGTATGGCTACACCTTC
>TRBD2|many|TRBV20-1|TRBJ2-5
CSAPKGGGSLGETQYF
TGCAGTGCCCCCAAGGGAGGCGGGAGCCTCGGGGAGACCCAGTACTTC
>.|many|TRBV11-2|TRBJ2-4
CASSSVTGNYKNIQYF
TGTGCCAGCAGCTCCGTTACCGGGAACTACAAAAACATTCAGTACTTC
>TRBD1|many|TRBV5-1|TRBJ2-3
CASSNPTGQGTPLTDTQYF
TGCGCCAGCAGCAACCCGACTGGACAGGGAACCCCACTCACAGATACGCAGTATTTT
>.|many|TRBV5-1|TRBJ1-6
CASSLEDSGNSPLHF
TGCGCCAGCAGCTTGGAGGACAGTGGCAATTCACCCCTCCACTTT
>.|many|TRBV11-1|TRBJ2-6
CASSKLQGTGANVLTF
TGTGCCAGCAGCAAGTTACAGGGAACTGGGGCCAACGTCCTGACTTTC
>TRBD2|.|TRBV5-4|TRBJ2-3
CASSSTSGSVADTQYF
TGTGCCAGCAGCTCGACTAGCGGGAGCGTAGCAGATACGCAGTATTTT
>.|many|TRBV12-3/TRBV12-4|TRBJ2-4
CASTGGGARAKNIQYF
TGTGCCAGCACCGGAGGGGGGGCCAGAGCCAAAAACATTCAGTACTTC
>TRBD2|many|TRBV18|TRBJ2-7
CASSQLAESYEQYF
TGTGCCAGCTCACAACTAGCGGAGAGCTACGAGCAGTACTTC
>TRBD1|many|TRBV30|TRBJ1-2
CAWSVRYRGNYGYTF
TGTGCCTGGAGTGTAAGGTACAGGGGTAACTATGGCTACACCTTC
>.|once|TRBV7-2|TRBJ2-7
CASSFLTNSNEQYF
TGTGCCAGCAGTTTCCTGACTAATTCTAACGAGCAGTACTTC
>.|once|TRBV5-5|TRBJ1-5
CASSLRGQGGRPQHF
TGTGCCAGCAGCCTACGAGGGCAGGGAGGGCGGCCCCAGCATTTT
>.|.|TRBV30|TRBJ2-4
CAWRDRQLAKNIQYF
TGTGCCTGGAGAGACAGACAACTAGCCAAAAACATTCAGTACTTC
>.|.|TRBV6-5|TRBJ2-7
CASSFGSEGYEQYF
TGTGCCAGCAGTTTCGGGTCGGAGGGGTACGAGCAGTACTTC
>.|many|TRBV24-1|TRBJ2-7
CATSDHGYEQYF
TGTGCCACCAGTGACCATGGCTACGAGCAGTACTTC
>.|.|TRBV5-8|TRBJ1-3
CASSRAPGVGNTIYF
TGTGCCAGCAGCCGTGCCCCAGGGGTTGGAAACACCATATATTTT
>TRBD1|.|TRBV6-1|TRBJ1-1
CASSAYTGGSAEAFF
TGTGCCAGCAGTGCTTATACAGGGGGATCCGCTGAAGCTTTCTTT
>.|few|TRBV5-1|TRBJ1-1
CASSLEGSGSRAFF
TGCGCCAGCAGCTTGGAAGGATCCGGGAGCAGGGCTTTCTTT
>.|many|TRBV12-3/TRBV12-4|TRBJ2-1
CASIKGANNEQFF
TGTGCCAGTATCAAAGGGGCTAACAATGAGCAGTTCTTC
>.|many|TRBV12-5|TRBJ2-1
CASGLLMDEQFF
TGTGCTAGTGGTTTGCTAATGGATGAGCAGTTCTTC
>TRBD1|.|TRBV4-2|TRBJ2-7
CASSHTLRDRTYEQYF
TGTGCCAGCAGCCACACCCTTAGGGACAGGACCTACGAGCAGTACTTC
>TRBD1|many|TRBV12-3/TRBV12-4|TRBJ1-1
CASSTQGAMNTEAFF
TGTGCCAGCAGCACACAGGGGGCTATGAACACTGAAGCTTTCTTT
>.|few|TRBV11-3|TRBJ2-1
CASSLAPDFYNEQFF
TGTGCCAGCAGCTTAGCCCCGGACTTCTACAATGAGCAGTTCTTC
>.|many|TRBV30|TRBJ1-1
CASTQVPSGEAFF
TGTGCCTCCACCCAAGTACCATCGGGTGAAGCTTTCTTT
>.|many|TRBV7-3|TRBJ1-3
CASSLTSFGNTIYF
TGTGCCAGCAGCTTAACATCGTTTGGAAACACCATATATTTT
>.|few|TRBV7-3|TRBJ2-5
CASSLTPRETQYF
TGTGCCAGCAGTTTGACACCCCGGGAGACCCAGTACTTC
>.|few|TRBV20-1|TRBJ1-2
CSASPGHVTTNYGYTF
TGCAGTGCCTCCCCCGGACACGTCACGACTAACTATGGCTACACCTTC
>.|many|TRBV6-1|TRBJ1-4
CASSTRASNEKLFF
TGTGCCAGCAGTACCCGGGCCAGTAATGAAAAACTGTTTTTT
>.|.|TRBV4-1|TRBJ2-7
CASSRSLGGSEQYF
TGCGCCAGCAGCCGGTCCTTGGGGGGAAGCGAGCAGTACTTC
>TRBD2|.|TRBV6-5|TRBJ2-6
CASSYSTSGSGANVLTF
TGTGCCAGCAGTTACTCGACTAGCGGGAGTGGGGCCAACGTCCTGACTTTC
>.|.|TRBV29-1|TRBJ1-4
CSPGGPRNEKLFF
TGCAGCCCCGGGGGGCCGCGTAATGAAAAACTGTTTTTT